This T cell receptor (beta chain) was recorded in a study of T-cell memory formation after mild COVID-19. Study-level background: TCR clusters mostly belonged to single donors.

TCR alpha and TCR beta cDNA libraries with sample barcodes and UMIs came from 5'RACE using constant-segment primers. TCRdb used MiXCR to reprocess the 5' RACE reads, holding one entry per CDR3 protein. The sample lists about 140,000 distinct CDR3 sequences, about 6% occurring once. Study-level findings and limits: Contracting CD4+ clones sat mainly in CM and EM; CD8+ in EMRA. CD4/CD8 balance held among clones contracting day 15 to 85, and later expanders leaned CD4+.

This clonotype was recorded a few times. What it binds is not known. The sequence was obtained from an adult woman who had mild COVID-19 (a few samples of this study predate the infection). Cell type and time point are not known. What was sequenced was PBMCs or a T cell subset sorted from them (not recorded which).

DNA of the CDR3: TGCAGCGTTTGGACTAGTCCTTTACATGAGCAGTTCTTC. As protein: CSVWTSPLHEQFF. The rearrangement uses TRBV29-1 and TRBJ2-1, with TRBD2 identical over 7 bases. The CDR3 loop spans 13 amino acids. Unmatched junction bases numbered 9, after V lost 5 bases and J lost 8 bases. Germline CDR1 SQVTM, CDR2 ANQGSEA.